This T cell receptor beta chain is from a study of beta chain features in type 1 diabetes. Study-wide background: Age, gender, cell numbers and subset yield matched between patients and controls. Study-level findings and limits: Whether TCRB rearrangement is influenced by HLA type was left unresolved in this analysis.

Germline assignment: CDR1 LNHDA and CDR2 SQIVND (reference sequence). The CDR3 spans 12 residues. V was shortened by 6 bases and J by 0 bases, with 4 bases between the two germline ends. Points on this clone: Its antigen is unidentified.

Every donor had blood drawn once into heparin, around 120 mL on average. Stem cell-like memory, regulatory, central memory and naive CD4+ cells were sorted via CD45RO/CCR7/CD25/CD127/CD95/CD27. All of the isolated RNA was reverse transcribed, so expressed TCRB transcripts were sequenced. Clones were sequenced by immunoSEQ multiplex PCR, and TCRdb holds only the in-frame ones, with some missing. The data hold 150,000 or so clones, with 9.2% observed a single time. This TCR came from a man aged 18 to 29 in good health. The chain uses TRBV19 and TRBJ2-3; no definite D call. The sequenced material came from central memory CD4+ T cells from blood. The CDR3 DNA is TGTGCCAGTAGCCAGAGCACAGATACGCAGTATTTT. This gives the protein CASSQSTDTQYF.